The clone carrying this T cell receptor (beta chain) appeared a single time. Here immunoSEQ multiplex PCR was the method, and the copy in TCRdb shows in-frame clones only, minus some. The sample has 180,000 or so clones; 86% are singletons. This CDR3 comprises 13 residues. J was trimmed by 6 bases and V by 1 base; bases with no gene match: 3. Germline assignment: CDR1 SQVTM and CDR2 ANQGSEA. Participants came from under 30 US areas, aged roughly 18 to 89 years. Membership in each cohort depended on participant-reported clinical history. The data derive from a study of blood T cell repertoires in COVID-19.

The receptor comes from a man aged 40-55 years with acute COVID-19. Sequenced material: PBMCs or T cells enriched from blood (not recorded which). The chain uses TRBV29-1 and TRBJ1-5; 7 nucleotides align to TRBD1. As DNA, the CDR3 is TGCAGCGTTGAAGGACAGGGAGGTCAGCCCCAGCATTTT. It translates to CSVEGQGGQPQHF.